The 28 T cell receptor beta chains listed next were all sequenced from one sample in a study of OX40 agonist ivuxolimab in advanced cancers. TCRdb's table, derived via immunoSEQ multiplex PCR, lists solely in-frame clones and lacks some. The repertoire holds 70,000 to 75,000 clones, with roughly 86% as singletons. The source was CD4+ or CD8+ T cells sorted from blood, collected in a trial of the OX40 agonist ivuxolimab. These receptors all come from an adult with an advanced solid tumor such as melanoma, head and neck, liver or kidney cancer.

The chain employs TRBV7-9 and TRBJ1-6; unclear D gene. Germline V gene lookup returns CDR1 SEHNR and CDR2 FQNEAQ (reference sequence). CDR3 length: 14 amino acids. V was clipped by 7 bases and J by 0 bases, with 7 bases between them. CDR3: CASTESSYNSPLHF. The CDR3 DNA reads TGTGCCAGCACGGAGAGCTCCTATAATTCACCCCTCCACTTT.

The CDR3 DNA sequence: TGTGCCAGCAGTTTAGACCCACGTCGTGGGGGCTACACCTTC. The encoded protein is CASSLDPRRGGYTF. This chain connects TRBV28 to TRBJ1-2; no definite D call. Trimming left V 2 bases short and J 8 bases short, with 15 bases between. The CDR3 totals 14 residues. CDR1 is MDHEN and CDR2 is SYDVKM in the germline V gene.

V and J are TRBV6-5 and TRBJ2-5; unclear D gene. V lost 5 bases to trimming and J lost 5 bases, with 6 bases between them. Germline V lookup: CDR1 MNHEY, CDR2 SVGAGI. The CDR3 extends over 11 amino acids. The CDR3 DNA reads TGTGCCAGCAGTCGGATGGAGACCCAGTACTTC. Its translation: CASSRMETQYF.

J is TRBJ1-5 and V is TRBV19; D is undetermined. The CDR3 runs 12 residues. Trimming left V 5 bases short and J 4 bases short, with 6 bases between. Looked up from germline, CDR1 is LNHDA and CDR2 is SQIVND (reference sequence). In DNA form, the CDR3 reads TGTGCCAGTAGTTTTAGAAATCAGCCCCAGCATTTT. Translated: CASSFRNQPQHF.

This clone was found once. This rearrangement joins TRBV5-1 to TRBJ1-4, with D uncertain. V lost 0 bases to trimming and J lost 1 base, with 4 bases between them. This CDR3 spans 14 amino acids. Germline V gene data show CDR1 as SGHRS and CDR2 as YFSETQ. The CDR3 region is CASSLGLTNEKLFF. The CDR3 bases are TGCGCCAGCAGCTTGGGTTTAACTAATGAAAAACTGTTTTTT.

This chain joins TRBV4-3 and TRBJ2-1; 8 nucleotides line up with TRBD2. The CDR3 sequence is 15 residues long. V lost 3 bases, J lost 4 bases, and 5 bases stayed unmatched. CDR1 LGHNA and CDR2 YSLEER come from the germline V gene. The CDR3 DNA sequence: TGCGCCAGCAGCCACAGGACTAGCAGATACAATGAGCAGTTCTTC. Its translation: CASSHRTSRYNEQFF.

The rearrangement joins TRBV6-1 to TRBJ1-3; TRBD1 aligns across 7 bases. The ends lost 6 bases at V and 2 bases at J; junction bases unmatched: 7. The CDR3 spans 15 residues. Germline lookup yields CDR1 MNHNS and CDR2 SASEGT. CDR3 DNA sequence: TGTGCCAGCAGACTACAGGGGAGCGCTGGAAACACCATATATTTT. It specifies CASRLQGSAGNTIYF.

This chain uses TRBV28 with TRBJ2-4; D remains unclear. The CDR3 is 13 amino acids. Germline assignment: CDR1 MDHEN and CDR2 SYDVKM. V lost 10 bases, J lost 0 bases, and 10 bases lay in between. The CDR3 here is CATATLAKNIQYF. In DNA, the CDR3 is TGTGCCACCGCTACGTTAGCCAAAAACATTCAGTACTTC.

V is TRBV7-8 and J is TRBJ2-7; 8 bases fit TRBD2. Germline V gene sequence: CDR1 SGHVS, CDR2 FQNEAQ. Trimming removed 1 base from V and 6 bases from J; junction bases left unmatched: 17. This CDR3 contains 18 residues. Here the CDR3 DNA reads TGTGCCAGCAGCTTAGTGAAGGTTTTAACCGGGACTAGACGCGAGCAGTACTTC. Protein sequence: CASSLVKVLTGTRREQYF.

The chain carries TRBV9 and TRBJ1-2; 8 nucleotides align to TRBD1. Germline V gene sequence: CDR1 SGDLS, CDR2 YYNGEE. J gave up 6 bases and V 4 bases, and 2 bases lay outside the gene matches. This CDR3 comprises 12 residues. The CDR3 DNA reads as TGTGCCAGCAGCCCGACAGGGGATGGCTACACCTTC. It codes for CASSPTGDGYTF.

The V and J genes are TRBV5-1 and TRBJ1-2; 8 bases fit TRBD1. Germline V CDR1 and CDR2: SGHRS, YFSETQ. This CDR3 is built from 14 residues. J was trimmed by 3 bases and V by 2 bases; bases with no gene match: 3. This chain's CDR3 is CASSFQGADYGYTF. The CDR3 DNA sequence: TGCGCCAGCAGCTTTCAGGGGGCGGACTATGGCTACACCTTC.

Here the CDR3 reads CASSQEVGGGQQPQHF. DNA for the CDR3: TGTGCCAGCAGCCAAGAAGTTGGGGGGGGCCAGCAGCCCCAGCATTTT. The V call is TRBV4-2, the J call TRBJ1-5, with a possible D match to TRBD1 (6 bases). Germline CDR1 LGHNA, CDR2 YNFKEQ. The CDR3 length is 16 residues. Deletions cut 0 bases from V and 7 bases from J, with 16 bases between.

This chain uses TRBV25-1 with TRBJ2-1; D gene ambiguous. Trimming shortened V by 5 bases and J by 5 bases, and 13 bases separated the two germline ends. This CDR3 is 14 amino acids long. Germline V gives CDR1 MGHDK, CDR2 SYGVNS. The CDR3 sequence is CASSQLLEDNEQFF. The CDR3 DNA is TGTGCCAGCAGTCAGTTATTAGAAGACAATGAGCAGTTCTTC.

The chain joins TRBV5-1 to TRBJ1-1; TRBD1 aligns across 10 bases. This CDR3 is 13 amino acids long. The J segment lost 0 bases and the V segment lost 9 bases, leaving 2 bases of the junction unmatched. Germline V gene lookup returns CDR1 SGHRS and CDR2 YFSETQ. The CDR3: CATGTGVNTEAFF. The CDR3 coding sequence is TGCGCCACCGGGACAGGGGTGAACACTGAAGCTTTCTTT.

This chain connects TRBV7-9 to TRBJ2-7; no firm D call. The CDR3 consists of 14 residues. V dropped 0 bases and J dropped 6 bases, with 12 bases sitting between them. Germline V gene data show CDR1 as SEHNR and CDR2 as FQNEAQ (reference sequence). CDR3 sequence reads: CASSLASDASEQYF. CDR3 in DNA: TGTGCCAGCAGCTTAGCGTCTGACGCCAGCGAGCAGTACTTC. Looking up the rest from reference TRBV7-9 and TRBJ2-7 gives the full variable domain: DTGVSQNPRHKITKRGQNVTFRCDPISEHNRLYWYRQTLGQGPEFLTYFQNEAQLEKSRLLSDRFSAERPKGSFSTLEIQRTEQGDSAMYLCASSLASDASEQYFGPGTRLTVT.

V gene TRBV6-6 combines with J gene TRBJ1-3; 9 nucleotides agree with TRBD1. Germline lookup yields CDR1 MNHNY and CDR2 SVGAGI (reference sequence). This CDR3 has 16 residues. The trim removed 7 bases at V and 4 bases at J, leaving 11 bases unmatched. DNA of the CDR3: TGTGCCAGCATCCCGGGACAGGGCTTGATAGGAAACACCATATATTTT. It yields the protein CASIPGQGLIGNTIYF.

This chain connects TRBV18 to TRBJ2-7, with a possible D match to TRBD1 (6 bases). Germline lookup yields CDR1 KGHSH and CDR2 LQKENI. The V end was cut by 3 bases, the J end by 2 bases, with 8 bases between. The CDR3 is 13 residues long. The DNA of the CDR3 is TGTGCCAGCTCACCCGACAGGACCTACGAGCAGTACTTC. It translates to CASSPDRTYEQYF.

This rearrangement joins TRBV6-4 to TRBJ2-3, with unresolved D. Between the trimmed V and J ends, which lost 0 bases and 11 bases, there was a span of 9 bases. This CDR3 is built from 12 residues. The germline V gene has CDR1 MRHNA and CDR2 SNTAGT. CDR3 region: CASSDSGQMQYF. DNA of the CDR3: TGTGCCAGCAGTGACTCAGGCCAGATGCAGTATTTT.

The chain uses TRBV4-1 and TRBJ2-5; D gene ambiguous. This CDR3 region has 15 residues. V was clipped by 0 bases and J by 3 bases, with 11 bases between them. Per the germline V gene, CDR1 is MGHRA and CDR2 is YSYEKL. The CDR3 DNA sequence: TGCGCCAGCAGCCAAGATCTGTTGAGGAAAGAGACCCAGTACTTC. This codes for CASSQDLLRKETQYF.

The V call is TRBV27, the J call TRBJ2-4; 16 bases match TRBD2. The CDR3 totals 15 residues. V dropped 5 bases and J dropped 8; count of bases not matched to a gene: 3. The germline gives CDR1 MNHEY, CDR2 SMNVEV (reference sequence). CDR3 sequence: CASSPGLAGGDIQYF. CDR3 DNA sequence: TGTGCCAGCAGTCCGGGACTAGCGGGAGGGGACATTCAGTACTTC.

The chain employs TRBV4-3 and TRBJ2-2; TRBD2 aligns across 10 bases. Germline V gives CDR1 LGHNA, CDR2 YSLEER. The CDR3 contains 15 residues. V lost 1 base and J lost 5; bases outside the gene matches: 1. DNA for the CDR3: TGCGCCAGCAGCCAAGGGACTAGCGGAACCGGGGAGCTGTTTTTT. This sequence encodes CASSQGTSGTGELFF.

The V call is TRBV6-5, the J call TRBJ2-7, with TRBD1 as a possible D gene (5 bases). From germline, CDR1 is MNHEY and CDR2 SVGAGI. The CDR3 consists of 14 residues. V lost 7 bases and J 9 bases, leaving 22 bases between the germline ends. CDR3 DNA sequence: TGTGCCAGCAAGACGGACAAGAAGCTTAATGGGCAGTACTTC. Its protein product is CASKTDKKLNGQYF.

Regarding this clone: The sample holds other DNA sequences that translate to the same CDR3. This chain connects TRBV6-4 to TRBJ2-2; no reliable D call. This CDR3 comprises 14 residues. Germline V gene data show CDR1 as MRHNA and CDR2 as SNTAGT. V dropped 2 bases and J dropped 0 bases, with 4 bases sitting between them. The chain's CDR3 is CASSDVANTGELFF. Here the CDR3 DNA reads TGTGCCAGCAGTGACGTCGCGAACACCGGGGAGCTGTTTTTT.

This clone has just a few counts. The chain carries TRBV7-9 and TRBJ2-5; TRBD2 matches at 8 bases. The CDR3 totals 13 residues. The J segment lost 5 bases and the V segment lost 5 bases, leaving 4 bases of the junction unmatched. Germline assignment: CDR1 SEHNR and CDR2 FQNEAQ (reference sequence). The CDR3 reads CASSGPSGETQYF. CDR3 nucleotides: TGTGCCAGCAGCGGCCCTAGCGGGGAGACCCAGTACTTC.

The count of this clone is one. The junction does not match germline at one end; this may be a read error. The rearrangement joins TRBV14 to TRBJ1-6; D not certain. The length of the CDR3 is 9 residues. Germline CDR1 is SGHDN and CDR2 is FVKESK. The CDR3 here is CASSQGGGF. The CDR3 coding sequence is TGTGCCAGCAGCCAAGGAGGAGGCTTT.

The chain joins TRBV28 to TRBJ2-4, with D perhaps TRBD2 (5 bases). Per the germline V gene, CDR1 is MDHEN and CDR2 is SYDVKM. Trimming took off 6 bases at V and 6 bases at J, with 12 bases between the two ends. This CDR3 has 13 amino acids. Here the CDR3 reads CASSTLGVNIQYF. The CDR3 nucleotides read TGTGCCAGCAGCACCCTCGGGGTAAACATTCAGTACTTC.

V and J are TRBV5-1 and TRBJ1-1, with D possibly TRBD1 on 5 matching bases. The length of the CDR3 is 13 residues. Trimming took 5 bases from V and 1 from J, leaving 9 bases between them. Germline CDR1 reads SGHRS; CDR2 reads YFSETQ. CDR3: CASRTDRNTEAFF. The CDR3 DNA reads TGCGCCAGCAGGACCGACAGGAACACTGAAGCTTTCTTT.

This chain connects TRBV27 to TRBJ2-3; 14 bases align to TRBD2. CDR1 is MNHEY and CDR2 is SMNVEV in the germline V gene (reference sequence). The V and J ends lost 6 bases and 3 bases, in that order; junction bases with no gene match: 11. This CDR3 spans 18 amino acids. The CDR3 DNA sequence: TGTGCCAGCAGGCGAGCGGGACTAGCGGGAGATGAGACAGATACGCAGTATTTT. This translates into CASRRAGLAGDETDTQYF.